The 31 T cell receptor beta chains in this list originate from one sample, sequenced in a study of T cells in Graves' hyperthyroidism and ophthalmopathy. The investigators amplified TCR beta CDR3 regions from RNA transcripts. A set of HTBI primers served as the primers for a first-round RT-PCR of the TCR CDR3. In TCRdb, the multiplex PCR reads were re-called with MiXCR into one record per CDR3 protein. The sample carries more than 350,000 distinct CDR3 sequences, roughly 15% recorded once. The source material was blood. The origin of the receptors is a woman aged 55 to 70 with Graves' ophthalmopathy.

This clonotype appeared many times. The rearrangement joins TRBV7-9 to TRBJ2-2; 7 bases are shared with TRBD2. CDR1 is SEHNR and CDR2 is FQNEAQ in the germline V gene (reference sequence). CDR3 size: 15 residues. V shed 3 bases and J 5 bases; nucleotides not matched to a gene: 6. In nucleotides, the CDR3 is TGTGCCAGCAGCTTTGGCGGGAGAAAGACCGGGGAGCTGTTTTTT. This sequence encodes CASSFGGRKTGELFF.

The rearrangement joins TRBV5-5 to TRBJ2-7; 9 positions agree with TRBD2. Trimming cost V 1 base and J 0 bases; bases outside gene matches: 5. Germline V CDR1 and CDR2: SGHKS, YYEKEE (reference sequence). The CDR3 loop spans 16 amino acids. CDR3: CASSLSSSGSSYEQYF. The CDR3 DNA follows: TGTGCCAGCAGCTTGTCGAGTAGCGGGAGCTCCTACGAGCAGTACTTC.

This clonotype was found many times. V is TRBV27 and J is TRBJ1-5; no clear D gene. V was trimmed by 6 bases and J by 2 bases, leaving 20 bases between them. Germline V gives CDR1 MNHEY, CDR2 SMNVEV (reference sequence). This CDR3 spans 17 amino acids. DNA for the CDR3: TGTGCCAGCAGCTCCGGGCCAACCCGGAGGGGCAATCAGCCCCAGCATTTT. Its translation: CASSSGPTRRGNQPQHF.

The V call is TRBV20-1, the J call TRBJ2-2, with TRBD2 matching 8 bases. Unmatched junction bases numbered 9, after V lost 3 bases and J lost 3 bases. Per germline, CDR1 DFQATT and CDR2 SNEGSKA (reference sequence). The length of the CDR3 is 16 residues. The CDR3 sequence: CSARGERGPYTGELFF. The CDR3 DNA reads as TGCAGTGCTAGGGGGGAGCGGGGGCCTTACACCGGGGAGCTGTTTTTT.

This clonotype was observed at least ten times. This chain joins TRBV28 and TRBJ2-5; D not resolved. Germline V gene data show CDR1 as MDHEN and CDR2 as SYDVKM. V gave up 4 bases and J gave up 5 bases, with 11 bases separating them. CDR3 size: 13 residues. Here the CDR3 reads CASSSPGWETQYF. CDR3 bases: TGTGCCAGCAGTTCCCCAGGATGGGAGACCCAGTACTTC.

The table lists this clonotype with a few counts. The rearrangement links TRBV6-1 to TRBJ1-6, with 7 bases fitting TRBD1. The CDR3 spans 13 residues. Germline trimming cut 5 bases from V and 8 bases from J; bases unmatched to any gene: 3. Per the germline V gene, CDR1 is MNHNS and CDR2 is SASEGT. CDR3 loop: CASSRQGHSPLHF. The CDR3 DNA reads as TGTGCCAGCAGTAGACAGGGCCATTCACCCCTCCACTTT.

The chain joins TRBV20-1 to TRBJ2-3; 16 bases align to TRBD2. Germline V gene sequence: CDR1 DFQATT, CDR2 SNEGSKA (reference sequence). Germline trimming cut 3 bases from V and 4 bases from J; bases unmatched to any gene: 7. This CDR3 comprises 17 residues. This CDR3 reads CSARGTSGRARPDTQYF. DNA of the CDR3: TGCAGTGCTAGGGGGACTAGCGGGAGGGCCCGCCCAGATACGCAGTATTTT.

This clonotype was observed at least ten times. V and J are TRBV11-2 and TRBJ2-1, with 15 bases identical to TRBD2. Germline CDR1 and CDR2: SGHAT and FQNNGV. With V trimmed by 4 bases and J by 8 bases, 3 bases remained unmatched. The CDR3 contains 15 residues. The CDR3 loop reads CASSSGLAGGHEQFF. CDR3 nucleotide sequence: TGTGCCAGCAGCTCCGGACTAGCGGGAGGGCATGAGCAGTTCTTC.

The rearrangement links TRBV20-1 to TRBJ2-7; D possibly corresponds to TRBD2 (5 bases). The CDR3 sequence is 13 residues long. Deletions cut 1 base from V and 3 bases from J, with 10 bases between. In germline, CDR1 is DFQATT, CDR2 SNEGSKA (reference sequence). In DNA, the CDR3 is TGCAGTGCTAGAGGAGGGCAGTTCTACGAGCAGTACTTC. This encodes CSARGGQFYEQYF.

The sample holds one count of this clonotype. An end of the junction differs from the germline gene, which may be a read error. The gene calls are TRBV6-5 and TRBJ2-5; no clear D. The CDR3 is made up of 14 amino acids. CDR1 MNHEY and CDR2 SVGAGI come from the germline V gene. The CDR3 nucleotides are TGTGCCAGGAGTTACTCTCGTATCCAAGAGACCCAGTACTTC. This translates into CARSYSRIQETQYF.

This clonotype has ten or more counts. The rearrangement joins TRBV11-2 to TRBJ2-5; D may be TRBD2 (6 bases). Germline CDR1 reads SGHAT; CDR2 reads FQNNGV. Trimming removed 5 bases from V and 3 bases from J, with 13 bases in between. The length of the CDR3 is 14 residues. The CDR3 region is CASSPGRGEETQYF. CDR3 bases: TGTGCCAGCAGCCCGGGGCGCGGGGAAGAGACCCAGTACTTC. Full variable domain (outside the CDR3, taken from reference TRBV11-2 and TRBJ2-5): EAGVAQSPRYKIIEKRQSVAFWCNPISGHATLYWYQQILGQGPKLLIQFQNNGVVDDSQLPKDRFSAERLKGVDSTLKIQPAKLEDSAVYLCASSPGRGEETQYFGPGTRLLVL.

This clonotype was recorded a few times. The chain joins TRBV27 to TRBJ2-1; 7 bases agree with TRBD2. The CDR3 has 14 residues. J gave up 6 bases and V 4 bases, and 6 bases lay outside the gene matches. Germline V gene sequence: CDR1 MNHEY, CDR2 SMNVEV (reference sequence). CDR3 in amino acids: CASSYSGMVNEQFF. CDR3 DNA sequence: TGTGCCAGCAGTTACAGCGGGATGGTCAATGAGCAGTTCTTC.

This clonotype came up many times. The V gene is TRBV7-8, the J gene TRBJ1-1, with D maybe TRBD1 (6 bases). Germline-derived CDR1 and CDR2 are SGHVS and FQNEAQ. CDR3 size: 15 residues. Trimming removed 1 base at V and 1 base at J, with 10 bases between. DNA of the CDR3: TGTGCCAGCAGCTTAGGAGGACAGCGGAACACTGAAGCTTTCTTT. This sequence encodes CASSLGGQRNTEAFF.

This clonotype appeared many times. The rearrangement joins TRBV7-6 to TRBJ1-2; D is unclear. V lost 4 bases to trimming and J lost 5 bases, with 23 bases between them. There are 17 residues in the CDR3. Germline CDR1 SGHVS, CDR2 FNYEAQ. CDR3 residues: CASSSAAISRKLYGYTF. The CDR3 nucleotides are TGTGCCAGCAGCTCCGCGGCGATTTCCAGGAAGCTTTATGGCTACACCTTC. Together with reference TRBV7-6 and TRBJ1-2, the CDR3 gives the full variable domain: GAGVSQSPRYKVTKRGQDVALRCDPISGHVSLYWYRQALGQGPEFLTYFNYEAQQDKSGLPNDRFSAERPEGSISTLTIQRTEQRDSAMYRCASSSAAISRKLYGYTFGSGTRLTVV.

This clonotype was found once. The V and J genes are TRBV7-2 and TRBJ2-5; TRBD1 matches at 7 bases. Germline V gives CDR1 SGHTA, CDR2 FQGNSA. Germline trimming cut 2 bases from V and 1 base from J; bases unmatched to any gene: 16. This CDR3 is 19 amino acids long. CDR3 amino acids: CASSLRHRGASEGQETQYF. Written as DNA, the CDR3 is TGTGCCAGCAGCTTACGGCACAGGGGAGCCTCGGAAGGCCAAGAGACCCAGTACTTC.

This clonotype was recorded a few times. V gene TRBV6-1 combines with J gene TRBJ2-7, with unresolved D. This CDR3 has 12 amino acids. Germline lookup yields CDR1 MNHNS and CDR2 SASEGT. Trimming removed 4 bases at V and 2 bases at J, with 6 bases between. Written as DNA, the CDR3 is TGTGCCAGCAGTGTTACGACCTACGAGCAGTACTTC. Translated, it gives CASSVTTYEQYF.

This clonotype was counted many times. The chain combines TRBV2 with TRBJ2-1, with 9 bases fitting TRBD2. There are 16 residues in the CDR3. Germline CDR1 reads SNHLY; CDR2 reads FYNNEI. J lost 4 bases, V lost 2 bases, and 6 bases had no gene match. CDR3 DNA sequence: TGTGCCAGCAGTGAAAGCGGGAGGATGGCTTACAATGAGCAGTTCTTC. Translation: CASSESGRMAYNEQFF.

The sample holds many counts of this clonotype. The chain carries TRBV3-1 and TRBJ2-2, with 9 bases that match TRBD1. CDR1 and CDR2 from the germline V gene are LGHDT and YNNKEL (reference sequence). Losses at the gene ends were 3 bases for V and 6 bases for J; bases not matched to a gene: 5. This CDR3 region has 15 residues. CDR3 residues: CASSHTGGAAGELFF. CDR3 nucleotides: TGTGCCAGCAGCCATACAGGGGGCGCAGCCGGGGAGCTGTTTTTT.

This clonotype was found a few times. The chain employs TRBV6-1 and TRBJ2-1, with a tentative D call TRBD1 (7 bases). V was pared by 5 bases and J by 12 bases, with 41 bases between. In germline, CDR1 is MNHNS, CDR2 SASEGT. This CDR3 comprises 21 residues. DNA of the CDR3: TGTGCCAGCAGTTATAGGGGGGACAGTAAGGGTGTGGCTGCAGTAGCGATAGGGCAGTTCTTC. This encodes CASSYRGDSKGVAAVAIGQFF.

This clonotype turned up a few times. The chain joins TRBV27 to TRBJ1-2; 7 bases map to TRBD1. CDR1 is MNHEY and CDR2 is SMNVEV in the germline V gene (reference sequence). CDR3 size: 15 residues. The V and J ends lost 3 bases and 4 bases, in that order; junction bases with no gene match: 8. This CDR3 reads CASSFSGTEPYGYTF. CDR3 nucleotide sequence: TGTGCCAGCAGTTTCTCCGGGACAGAACCCTATGGCTACACCTTC.

This chain links TRBV20-1 with TRBJ1-5, with TRBD1 as a possible D gene (6 bases). Trimming took off 3 bases at V and 6 bases at J, with 15 bases between the two ends. The germline V gene has CDR1 DFQATT and CDR2 SNEGSKA (reference sequence). This CDR3 has 14 residues. The CDR3 nucleotides are TGCAGTGCTAGGGAGGAGGGGGAACGTCAGCCCCAGCATTTT. It codes for CSAREEGERQPQHF.

V gene TRBV30 combines with J gene TRBJ2-3; 9 positions match TRBD1. This CDR3 contains 13 residues. The junction had 4 bases not matched to a gene; V was cut back by 3 bases and J by 6 bases. Germline V gene lookup returns CDR1 GTSNPN and CDR2 SVGIG (reference sequence). Here the CDR3 reads CAWRGTGRDTQYF. In DNA form, the CDR3 reads TGTGCCTGGAGGGGGACAGGGAGGGATACGCAGTATTTT. The full variable domain, its missing parts supplied by reference TRBV30 and TRBJ2-3, is SQTIHQWPATLVQPVGSPLSLECTVEGTSNPNLYWYRQAAGRGLQLLFYSVGIGQISSEVPQNLSASRPQDRQFILSSKKLLLSDSGFYLCAWRGTGRDTQYFGPGTRLTVL.

The chain is built from TRBV3-1 and TRBJ2-2, with D tentatively TRBD1 (5 bases). V was cut by 6 bases and J by 2 bases, with 7 bases left in between. Germline assignment: CDR1 LGHDT and CDR2 YNNKEL (reference sequence). CDR3 size: 13 residues. The CDR3 reads CASRDINTGELFF. The CDR3 DNA follows: TGTGCCAGCAGGGACATTAACACCGGGGAGCTGTTTTTT.

This clonotype was seen a few times. The genes are TRBV9 and TRBJ2-3; 12 nucleotides align to TRBD2. Germline values: CDR1 SGDLS, CDR2 YYNGEE. This CDR3 comprises 16 residues. V gave up 1 base and J gave up 6 bases; unmatched junction bases: 6. The CDR3 loop is CASSVLAGGPWDTQYF. The CDR3 coding sequence is TGTGCCAGCAGCGTACTAGCGGGAGGGCCCTGGGATACGCAGTATTTT. Looking up the rest from reference TRBV9 and TRBJ2-3 gives the full variable domain: DSGVTQTPKHLITATGQRVTLRCSPRSGDLSVYWYQQSLDQGLQFLIQYYNGEERAKGNILERFSAQQFPDLHSELNLSSLELGDSALYFCASSVLAGGPWDTQYFGPGTRLTVL.

This clonotype was counted at least ten times. The chain employs TRBV28 and TRBJ1-1; perhaps TRBD1 as D (5 bases). The CDR3 extends over 14 amino acids. The germline gives CDR1 MDHEN, CDR2 SYDVKM. Trimming left V 7 bases short and J 1 base short, with 13 bases between. The CDR3 loop reads CASTGGGGNTEAFF. The CDR3 nucleotides read TGTGCCAGCACGGGGGGAGGAGGGAACACTGAAGCTTTCTTT.

This clonotype was seen ten or more times. The chain employs TRBV2 and TRBJ1-4, with D possibly matching TRBD1 (6 bases). V was trimmed by 0 bases and J by 5 bases, leaving 7 bases between them. Germline V gene sequence: CDR1 SNHLY, CDR2 FYNNEI. The CDR3 extends over 14 amino acids. CDR3 sequence reads: CASSEAGANEKLFF. Here the CDR3 DNA reads TGTGCCAGCAGTGAAGCGGGGGCCAATGAAAAACTGTTTTTT. The full variable domain, completed using reference TRBV2 and TRBJ1-4, is EPEVTQTPSHQVTQMGQEVILRCVPISNHLYFYWYRQILGQKVEFLVSFYNNEISEKSEIFDDQFSVERPDGSNFTLKIRSTKLEDSAMYFCASSEAGANEKLFFGSGTQLSVL.

This clonotype came up many times. This chain links TRBV6-2 or TRBV6-3 with TRBJ2-1; 13 bases fit TRBD2. Trimming took 6 bases from V and 9 from J; bases not matched to a gene: 14. The CDR3 consists of 17 residues. Germline V gene sequence: CDR1 MNHEY, CDR2 SVGEGT. The DNA for the CDR3 is TGTGCCAGCAGCGGCACTAGCGGGAGGGCCCCCTTGGGTGAGCAGTTCTTC. Translating it yields CASSGTSGRAPLGEQFF.

This clonotype showed up just a few times. This rearrangement joins TRBV20-1 to TRBJ1-4; the D gene is possibly TRBD1 (6 bases). The CDR3 is made up of 17 amino acids. Between the trimmed V and J ends, which lost 5 bases and 0 bases, there was a span of 19 bases. Germline-derived CDR1 and CDR2 are DFQATT and SNEGSKA (reference sequence). In DNA, the CDR3 is TGCAGTGCTTCCCCCGGGGGGGGCTCCCCAACTAATGAAAAACTGTTTTTT. This encodes CSASPGGGSPTNEKLFF.

Many counts were recorded for this clonotype. The rearrangement links TRBV7-9 to TRBJ2-1, with 14 bases lining up with TRBD2. The V gene end was trimmed by 1 base and the J gene end by 9 bases; junction bases not matched to a gene: 2. CDR3 size: 15 residues. CDR1 is SEHNR and CDR2 is FQNEAQ in the germline V gene (reference sequence). Here the CDR3 reads CASSLEGLAGVEQFF. The CDR3 nucleotides are TGTGCCAGCAGCTTAGAGGGACTAGCGGGAGTTGAGCAGTTCTTC.

This clonotype has a count of ten or more. A read error may produce the germline difference seen at one junction end. The rearrangement joins TRBV20-1 to TRBJ2-3; D not certain. This CDR3 is built from 15 residues. CDR1 and CDR2 from the germline V gene are DFQATT and SNEGSKA (reference sequence). The CDR3 sequence: CSARDSRASTDTQYF. Here the CDR3 DNA reads TGCAGTGCTAGAGATTCCCGGGCCAGCACGGATACGCAGTATTTT.

This clonotype was picked up many times. The CDR3 sequence is CASSLNSGSGTDTQYF. Here the CDR3 DNA reads TGTGCCAGCAGCCTGAATAGCGGGAGCGGCACAGATACGCAGTATTTT. The chain carries TRBV7-3 and TRBJ2-3, with 9 bases matching TRBD2. Losses at the gene ends were 5 bases for V and 1 base for J; bases not matched to a gene: 7. The CDR3 extends over 16 amino acids. Germline lookup yields CDR1 SGHTA and CDR2 FQGTGA.